This is a list of T cell receptor beta chains from one sample in a study of early T cells in non-severe SARS-CoV-2 infection. TCRdb re-called the 5' RACE reads through MiXCR, storing one row per CDR3 protein. This sample carries around 50,000 distinct CDR3 sequences, roughly 10% of them seen once, and the ten largest clones take roughly a tenth. Specimen: whole blood. The receptors derive from an adult who was a healthcare worker with PCR-confirmed SARS-CoV-2 infection or an uninfected control (not recorded which). The CDR3 runs from the conserved cysteine through the conserved F or W. Each record gives: CDR3 protein, CDR3 DNA, J gene, D gene, V gene, clone size. A D gene is named only where the DNA matches it firmly. Clone size is given for some rows only: seen once, a few or many times, or a class if the clone is expanded.

CDR3: CSVKGLDYEQYF
DNA: TGCAGCGTTAAGGGACTGGACTACGAGCAGTACTTC
J: TRBJ2-7
D: NA
V: TRBV29-1
size: NA

CDR3: CASSYSLDEQKRALTPGELFF
DNA: TGTGCCAGCAGTTACTCGTTGGACGAACAGAAACGGGCTCTTACCCCCGGGGAGCTGTTTTTT
J: TRBJ2-2
D: NA
V: TRBV6-5
size: NA

CDR3: CASSHGQDANTGELFF
DNA: TGTGCCAGCAGCCATGGACAGGACGCGAACACCGGGGAGCTGTTTTTT
J: TRBJ2-2
D: TRBD1
V: TRBV7-2
size: NA

CDR3: CAISRTGDNEQFF
DNA: TGTGCCATCAGCCGGACAGGGGACAATGAGCAGTTCTTC
J: TRBJ2-1
D: TRBD1
V: TRBV10-3
size: NA

CDR3: CSARHLNLNRVKSGYTF
DNA: TGCAGTGCTAGACACTTAAACTTAAACAGGGTTAAGAGTGGCTACACCTTC
J: TRBJ1-2
D: NA
V: TRBV20-1
size: many

CDR3: CASSLRDSTTSYEQYF
DNA: TGTGCCAGCAGCTTGCGGGACAGCACAACCAGCTACGAGCAGTACTTC
J: TRBJ2-7
D: TRBD1
V: TRBV5-5
size: many

CDR3: CASSESASYEQYF
DNA: TGCGCCAGCAGTGAGTCAGCGTCCTACGAGCAGTACTTC
J: TRBJ2-7
D: NA
V: TRBV10-2
size: few

CDR3: CSVARGNNEQFF
DNA: TGCAGCGTTGCCAGGGGGAACAATGAGCAGTTCTTC
J: TRBJ2-1
D: TRBD1
V: TRBV29-1
size: NA

CDR3: CASSGRLQETQYF
DNA: TGTGCCAGTAGTGGACGCCTACAAGAGACCCAGTACTTC
J: TRBJ2-5
D: NA
V: TRBV19
size: few

CDR3: CASSSRYSRNTEAFF
DNA: TGTGCCAGCAGTTCCCGGTACAGCCGGAACACTGAAGCTTTCTTT
J: TRBJ1-1
D: NA
V: TRBV6-2/TRBV6-3
size: many

CDR3: CATGTGSYQPQHF
DNA: TGTGCCACCGGGACAGGATCTTATCAGCCCCAGCATTTT
J: TRBJ1-5
D: TRBD1
V: TRBV10-3
size: NA

CDR3: CATSDPRAANSPLHF
DNA: TGTGCCACCAGTGACCCACGGGCAGCTAATTCACCCCTCCACTTT
J: TRBJ1-6
D: NA
V: TRBV24-1
size: NA

CDR3: CASSYSSSGRAAEQFF
DNA: TGTGCCAGCAGTTACTCCTCCAGCGGGAGGGCCGCTGAGCAGTTCTTC
J: TRBJ2-1
D: TRBD2
V: TRBV6-5
size: NA

CDR3: CASSAGRGASYSGNTIYF
DNA: TGTGCCAGCAGCGCCGGTCGTGGAGCCTCCTACTCTGGAAACACCATATATTTT
J: TRBJ1-3
D: NA
V: TRBV9
size: NA

CDR3: CASSLDGHWNTEAFF
DNA: TGCGCCAGCAGCTTGGACGGACACTGGAACACTGAAGCTTTCTTT
J: TRBJ1-1
D: NA
V: TRBV5-1
size: many

CDR3: CASSWTSGNTDTQYF
DNA: TGTGCCAGCAGCTGGACTAGCGGCAACACAGATACGCAGTATTTT
J: TRBJ2-3
D: TRBD2
V: TRBV3-1
size: many

CDR3: CASSPLLGDKNTYEQYF
DNA: TGTGCCAGCTCACCGCTGCTAGGGGACAAGAATACCTACGAGCAGTACTTC
J: TRBJ2-7
D: NA
V: TRBV18
size: NA

CDR3: CSAVTSGAADTQYF
DNA: TGCAGTGCTGTTACTAGCGGGGCCGCAGATACGCAGTATTTT
J: TRBJ2-3
D: TRBD2
V: TRBV20-1
size: medium-sized

CDR3: CASSFGPGPREQYF
DNA: TGTGCCAGCAGTTTCGGACCGGGACCACGCGAGCAGTACTTC
J: TRBJ2-7
D: NA
V: TRBV28
size: few

CDR3: CASRMTGGLDEQYF
DNA: TGTGCCAGTAGGATGACAGGGGGTCTTGACGAGCAGTACTTC
J: TRBJ2-7
D: TRBD1
V: TRBV19
size: many

CDR3: CATRTGSLLNTGELFF
DNA: TGTGCCACTCGGACAGGGAGTCTCCTTAACACCGGGGAGCTGTTTTTT
J: TRBJ2-2
D: TRBD1
V: TRBV3-1
size: NA

CDR3: CAWRRDSQETQYF
DNA: TGTGCCTGGAGAAGGGACTCACAAGAGACCCAGTACTTC
J: TRBJ2-5
D: NA
V: TRBV30
size: few

CDR3: CASSQDRGHGGELFF
DNA: TGTGCCAGCAGTCAGGACAGGGGGCACGGCGGGGAGCTGTTTTTT
J: TRBJ2-2
D: TRBD1
V: TRBV2
size: few

CDR3: CASSSAQGGEKLFF
DNA: TGTGCCAGCAGCAGTGCGCAGGGAGGGGAAAAACTGTTTTTT
J: TRBJ1-4
D: NA
V: TRBV7-9
size: many

CDR3: CASVGRNEQFF
DNA: TGTGCCAGCGTTGGGCGGAATGAGCAGTTCTTC
J: TRBJ2-1
D: NA
V: TRBV28
size: few

CDR3: CASSLGPGSTYEQYF
DNA: TGTGCCAGCAGTTTAGGTCCGGGGAGCACCTACGAGCAGTACTTC
J: TRBJ2-7
D: NA
V: TRBV28
size: few

CDR3: CASSDGQGTYEQYF
DNA: TGTGCCAGCAGCGACGGTCAGGGTACCTACGAGCAGTACTTC
J: TRBJ2-7
D: NA
V: TRBV7-2
size: few

CDR3: CASREGTGNEKLFF
DNA: TGTGCCAGCAGGGAAGGGACAGGGAATGAAAAACTGTTTTTT
J: TRBJ1-4
D: TRBD1
V: TRBV2
size: NA

CDR3: CASSEQENTEAFF
DNA: TGTGCCAGCAGTGAGCAGGAGAACACTGAAGCTTTCTTT
J: TRBJ1-1
D: NA
V: TRBV6-4
size: many

CDR3: CATEDRSTYEQYF
DNA: TGTGCCACCGAGGACCGATCTACCTACGAGCAGTACTTC
J: TRBJ2-7
D: NA
V: TRBV19
size: few

CDR3: CASIRFPSDNEQFF
DNA: TGCGCCAGCATCCGCTTCCCCTCGGACAATGAGCAGTTCTTC
J: TRBJ2-1
D: NA
V: TRBV5-1
size: many

CDR3: CASSFEGYQPQHF
DNA: TGTGCCAGCAGTTTTGAAGGGTATCAGCCCCAGCATTTT
J: TRBJ1-5
D: NA
V: TRBV27
size: many

CDR3: CASSLTGDQPQHF
DNA: TGTGCCAGCAGCTTGACAGGGGATCAGCCCCAGCATTTT
J: TRBJ1-5
D: TRBD1
V: TRBV11-2
size: many

CDR3: CASSLGNENEQFF
DNA: TGTGCCAGCAGTTTGGGCAATGAGAATGAGCAGTTCTTC
J: TRBJ2-1
D: NA
V: TRBV28
size: NA

CDR3: CASSLDSSSYNEQFF
DNA: TGTGCCAGCAGCTTAGACAGCAGCTCCTACAATGAGCAGTTCTTC
J: TRBJ2-1
D: NA
V: TRBV7-4
size: many

CDR3: CASRADLSNTGELFF
DNA: TGCGCCAGCCGTGCAGACCTATCGAACACCGGGGAGCTGTTTTTT
J: TRBJ2-2
D: NA
V: TRBV5-1
size: many

CDR3: CSVRTGVTYEQYF
DNA: TGCAGCGTCCGGACAGGGGTTACCTACGAGCAGTACTTC
J: TRBJ2-7
D: TRBD1
V: TRBV29-1
size: many

CDR3: CASSLSGVGAYEQYF
DNA: TGTGCCAGCAGTTTATCTGGGGTGGGGGCCTACGAGCAGTACTTC
J: TRBJ2-7
D: NA
V: TRBV27
size: NA

CDR3: CASSLGSLDTQYF
DNA: TGTGCCAGCAGCTTGGGCAGCCTAGATACGCAGTATTTT
J: TRBJ2-3
D: NA
V: TRBV11-3
size: NA

CDR3: CASSLVGGTDTQYF
DNA: TGTGCCAGCAGCTTAGTAGGGGGGACAGATACGCAGTATTTT
J: TRBJ2-3
D: NA
V: TRBV7-2
size: few

CDR3: CSVDGDYGYTF
DNA: TGCAGCGTTGATGGGGACTATGGCTACACCTTC
J: TRBJ1-2
D: NA
V: TRBV29-1
size: NA

CDR3: CSARVRGAGNTIYF
DNA: TGCAGTGCTAGAGTCAGGGGCGCTGGAAACACCATATATTTT
J: TRBJ1-3
D: NA
V: TRBV20-1
size: few

CDR3: CASSFGRQRSGRDNEQFF
DNA: TGTGCCAGCAGCTTTGGCCGCCAAAGGAGCGGGAGGGACAATGAGCAGTTCTTC
J: TRBJ2-1
D: TRBD2
V: TRBV7-6
size: NA

CDR3: CASSLAGAGYGYTF
DNA: TGTGCCAGCAGCTTAGCAGGGGCAGGCTATGGCTACACCTTC
J: TRBJ1-2
D: NA
V: TRBV11-2
size: NA

CDR3: CASSLRGMDEQYF
DNA: TGTGCCAGCAGCTTACGGGGGATGGACGAGCAGTACTTC
J: TRBJ2-7
D: NA
V: TRBV11-2
size: NA

CDR3: CASRGTGDSNQPQHF
DNA: TGTGCCAGCAGAGGGACAGGGGATAGCAATCAGCCCCAGCATTTT
J: TRBJ1-5
D: TRBD1
V: TRBV6-2/TRBV6-3
size: medium-sized

CDR3: CASSLFENSQFF
DNA: TGTGCCAGTAGTTTATTCGAGAACTCCCAGTTCTTC
J: TRBJ2-1
D: NA
V: TRBV19
size: few

CDR3: CASRVRTGGGDEQYF
DNA: TGCGCCAGCAGGGTTCGGACAGGGGGCGGTGACGAGCAGTACTTC
J: TRBJ2-7
D: TRBD1
V: TRBV5-1
size: few

CDR3: CASSLPGNEQFF
DNA: TGTGCCAGCAGTTTACCCGGAAATGAGCAGTTCTTC
J: TRBJ2-1
D: NA
V: TRBV28
size: NA

CDR3: CASSPPGQNTEAFF
DNA: TGTGCCAGCAGTCCACCAGGACAGAACACTGAAGCTTTCTTT
J: TRBJ1-1
D: NA
V: TRBV27
size: NA

CDR3: CASSREEQPSYEQYF
DNA: TGCGCCAGCAGCCGGGAAGAACAACCTTCCTACGAGCAGTACTTC
J: TRBJ2-7
D: NA
V: TRBV5-1
size: many

CDR3: CASSLWQGNTGELFF
DNA: TGTGCCAGCAGCTTATGGCAGGGGAACACCGGGGAGCTGTTTTTT
J: TRBJ2-2
D: NA
V: TRBV7-9
size: many

CDR3: CASSPEKGGGADTQYF
DNA: TGTGCCAGCAGCCCCGAGAAAGGAGGCGGGGCAGATACGCAGTATTTT
J: TRBJ2-3
D: NA
V: TRBV3-1
size: many